The subject of this entry is one T cell receptor (beta chain). This entry is derived from a study of blood T cell repertoires in COVID-19. Whole-study context: The samples span acute and convalescent COVID-19 from the United States, Italy and Spain. The cDNA or gDNA used as material had been derived from T cells, B-cell-depleted T cells, or PBMCs.

V gave up 3 bases and J gave up 2 bases; unmatched junction bases: 6. Germline V lookup: CDR1 WSHSY, CDR2 SAAADI. The CDR3 runs to 16 residues. Assay: immunoSEQ multiplex PCR; the TCRdb copy retains only in-frame clones and omits some. This table holds 160,000 or so clones, approximately 80% found once. The receptor comes from a woman in her forties or fifties with acute or convalescent COVID-19. The specimen sequenced was peripheral blood. This rearrangement joins TRBV10-2 to TRBJ1-5, with 8 bases matching TRBD1. The CDR3 DNA sequence: TGCGCCAGCAGTGACCTCGACAGGGGAGGCAATCAGCCCCAGCATTTT. As protein: CASSDLDRGGNQPQHF.